The clone carrying this T cell receptor (beta chain) was counted at least ten times. The antigen remains undetermined. The record originates from a study of CD8 T cells in ankylosing spondylitis. Study-level results: What seemed typical of ankylosing spondylitis blood was a TCR beta motif built from roughly eight highly homologous variants. The study looked at matched synovial fluid samples from ankylosing spondylitis patients. Disease-linked clones were reported to be significantly enriched there. In synovial fluid and blood from reactive arthritis, some motif variants were previously reported.

V lost 4 bases and J 1 base, leaving 10 bases between the germline ends. In germline, CDR1 is SGHTA, CDR2 FQGTGA. The CDR3 length is 15 residues. TCRdb re-called the 5' RACE reads with MiXCR, one entry per CDR3 protein. The sample lists about 240,000 distinct CDR3 sequences; 8.6% were seen once. The gene calls are TRBV7-3 and TRBJ2-2; tentative D call: TRBD2 (5 bases). This TCR was recovered from a male donor with ankylosing spondylitis or in good health (not recorded which). The sample was blood, either unsorted or a sorted T cell fraction (not recorded which). The CDR3 DNA follows: TGTGCCAGCAGCTCTAGAGGGCTGAACACCGGGGAGCTGTTTTTT. Protein product: CASSSRGLNTGELFF.